The 29 T cell receptor beta chains below all came from one sample that was sequenced in a study of molecular identifiers for immune sequencing clone quantification. TCRdb redid the calling of the PCR reads with MiXCR, one entry per CDR3 protein. Found here are about half a million distinct CDR3 sequences, around a fifth of them singletons; the top ten hold about 0.8%. The sample comprised naive CD8+ T cells from blood, with Jurkat cell RNA spiked in. Stated subset: FACS-sorted CD8+CD4-CCR7+CD45RA+ naive T cells. The receptors stem from a human donor in good health. Some libraries in this study had Jurkat cell RNA spiked in.

V gene TRBV13 combines with J gene TRBJ1-1; D is perhaps TRBD1 (5 bases). The V end lost 3 bases, the J end lost 10 bases, and 18 bases lay between the germline ends. The CDR3 is 14 amino acids. CDR1 PRHDT and CDR2 FYEKMQ come from the germline V gene (reference sequence). The chain's CDR3 is CASSFPTEWEGAFF. The DNA of the CDR3 is TGTGCCAGCAGCTTCCCGACAGAATGGGAGGGAGCTTTCTTT.

The genes are TRBV6-5 and TRBJ1-6; D call uncertain. The V end was cut by 4 bases, the J end by 6 bases, with 4 bases between. Germline CDR1 reads MNHEY; CDR2 reads SVGAGI. The CDR3 extends over 12 amino acids. The CDR3 region is CASSWTNSPLHF. The CDR3 DNA follows: TGTGCCAGCAGTTGGACTAATTCACCCCTCCACTTT.

For this clonotype: The conserved final phenylalanine or tryptophan is absent from the CDR3, which likely points to a read error. The rearrangement joins TRBV5-3 to TRBJ2-7; D is possibly TRBD1 (7 bases). TRBV5-3 is an ORF, with its function uncertain. This CDR3 is built from 14 residues. CDR3 in DNA: TGTGCCAGCAGCTTGGAGGGACAGAACTACGAGCAGTACTCC. The encoded protein is CASSLEGQNYEQYS.

This clonotype has just a few counts. The V and J genes are TRBV27 and TRBJ2-7; D possibly corresponds to TRBD1 (6 bases). Trimming removed 3 bases from V and 5 bases from J, with 14 bases in between. CDR3 size: 14 residues. Germline V gives CDR1 MNHEY, CDR2 SMNVEV (reference sequence). CDR3: CASSFVDRRDEQYF. In DNA form, the CDR3 reads TGTGCCAGCAGTTTCGTAGACAGGAGAGACGAGCAGTACTTC.

V and J are TRBV3-1 and TRBJ2-2; TRBD2 matches at 9 bases. Germline CDR1 is LGHDT and CDR2 is YNNKEL (reference sequence). This CDR3 is built from 18 residues. Trimming took 1 base from V and 3 from J; bases not matched to a gene: 9. CDR3 coding DNA: TGTGCCAGCAGCCAAGTCGTTGCGGGAGGGCCCCACACCGGGGAGCTGTTTTTT. This gives the protein CASSQVVAGGPHTGELFF.

The chain uses TRBV6-2 or TRBV6-3 and TRBJ1-5; D unresolved. Germline V CDR1 and CDR2: MNHEY, SVGEGT. This CDR3 contains 20 residues. The V end lost 0 bases, the J end lost 0 bases, and 21 bases lay between the germline ends. The CDR3 region is CASSYSIFAQTAHSNQPQHF. Written as DNA, the CDR3 is TGTGCCAGCAGTTACTCGATATTTGCACAGACCGCACATAGCAATCAGCCCCAGCATTTT.

A single count supports this clonotype. A much larger clone lies a single base off, so this may be a read error. V usage is TRBV6-5 and J usage is TRBJ1-2, with 9 nucleotides matching TRBD1. The CDR3 loop spans 14 amino acids. Germline V gene sequence: CDR1 MNHEY, CDR2 SVGAGI. CDR3 bases: TGTGCCTGCAGTTACGGGACAGGGTTGATGAGCTACACCTTC. It yields the protein CACSYGTGLMSYTF.

The chain couples TRBV27 to TRBJ2-7; weak D call: TRBD1 (6 bases). CDR1 is MNHEY and CDR2 is SMNVEV in the germline V gene (reference sequence). This CDR3 has 14 residues. V was clipped by 1 base and J by 3 bases, with 10 bases between them. The CDR3 protein is CASSLFTDSYEQYF. CDR3 bases: TGTGCCAGCAGTTTATTCACGGACAGCTACGAGCAGTACTTC.

This clonotype was observed a few times. This chain uses TRBV4-1 with TRBJ2-5, with D perhaps given as TRBD1 or TRBD2 (5 bases each). The CDR3 is 15 amino acids. The germline CDR1 and CDR2 sequences are MGHRA and YSYEKL. V lost 0 bases and J lost 5, with 13 bases in between. In DNA form, the CDR3 reads TGCGCCAGCAGCCAAGAAGGCCGGGGCGGGGAGACCCAGTACTTC. Amino acid sequence: CASSQEGRGGETQYF.

On this clonotype itself: An end of the junction does not agree with germline; a read error may underlie this. J is TRBJ2-6 and V is TRBV19; tentatively, D is TRBD1 (5 bases). Germline CDR1 is LNHDA and CDR2 is SQIVND (reference sequence). The CDR3 spans 16 residues. Written as DNA, the CDR3 is TGTGCCAGCTCGTACCCGGCGCTCTCTGGGGCCAGCGTCCTGACTTTC. Translation: CASSYPALSGASVLTF. Based on the CDR3 plus reference TRBV19 and TRBJ2-6, the full variable domain is DGGITQSPKYLFRKEGQNVTLSCEQNLNHDAMYWYRQDPGQGLRLIYYSQIVNDFQKGDIAEGYSVSREKKESFPLTVTSAQKNPTAFYLCASSYPALSGASVLTFGAGSRLTVL.

This chain connects TRBV28 to TRBJ2-2, with 7 bases matching TRBD1. Per the germline V gene, CDR1 is MDHEN and CDR2 is SYDVKM. The CDR3 has 15 residues. The junction had 7 bases not matched to a gene; V was cut back by 3 bases and J by 6 bases. CDR3 in amino acids: CASSFRGFKAGELFF. CDR3 coding DNA: TGTGCCAGCAGTTTCAGGGGGTTTAAGGCCGGGGAGCTGTTTTTT.

This chain joins TRBV4-2 and TRBJ1-5; D gene ambiguous. V was clipped by 0 bases and J by 0 bases, with 9 bases between them. CDR1 and CDR2 from the germline V gene are LGHNA and YNFKEQ. This CDR3 spans 16 amino acids. DNA for the CDR3: TGTGCCAGCAGCCAAGATCGAACAGATAGCAATCAGCCCCAGCATTTT. Amino acids: CASSQDRTDSNQPQHF.

About this clonotype: This sequence may be a read error, since a much larger clone differs from it by one base. This chain joins TRBV7-9 and TRBJ2-3, with 11 bases lining up with TRBD2. The CDR3 covers 16 residues. Looked up from germline, CDR1 is SEHNR and CDR2 is FQNEAQ (reference sequence). CDR3 bases: TGTGCCGGCAGCTCCACTAGCGGGGGACTCACAGATACGCAGTATTTT. It yields the protein CAGSSTSGGLTDTQYF. Together with reference TRBV7-9 and TRBJ2-3, the CDR3 gives the full variable domain: DTGVSQNPRHKITKRGQNVTFRCDPISEHNRLYWYRQTLGQGPEFLTYFQNEAQLEKSRLLSDRFSAERPKGSFSTLEIQRTEQGDSAMYLCAGSSTSGGLTDTQYFGPGTRLTVL.

About this clonotype itself: This could be a read error, since a much larger clone is one nucleotide away. This chain uses TRBV12-3 or TRBV12-4 with TRBJ2-3; 9 nucleotides agree with TRBD1. This CDR3 has 17 residues. J gave up 2 bases and V 1 base, and 7 bases lay outside the gene matches. CDR3 nucleotides: TGTGCCAGCAGTTTAGTTCGGGACAGGGAGTCCACAGATACGCAGTATTTT. This translates into CASSLVRDRESTDTQYF.

The V and J genes are TRBV6-2 or TRBV6-3 and TRBJ2-3, with no clear D. The CDR3 totals 11 residues. The germline V gene has CDR1 MNHEY and CDR2 SVGEGT. V was trimmed by 8 bases and J by 6 bases, leaving 9 bases between them. CDR3 loop: CASGPSDTQYF. As DNA, the CDR3 is TGTGCCAGCGGTCCCTCGGATACGCAGTATTTT.

Many counts were recorded for this clonotype. The chain carries TRBV6-9 and TRBJ2-3; D gene unclear. This CDR3 has 10 amino acids. Deletions cut 6 bases from V and 10 bases from J, with 8 bases between. Germline V gene lookup returns CDR1 MNHGY and CDR2 SVAAGI. The CDR3 is CASRVVAQYF. CDR3 coding DNA: TGTGCCAGCAGGGTGGTTGCGCAGTATTTT.

Of note for this clonotype: This sequence may be a read error, since a much larger clone differs from it by one base. The chain combines TRBV5-1 with TRBJ2-2, with TRBD2 identical over 7 bases. Germline values: CDR1 SGHRS, CDR2 YFSETQ. There are 17 residues in the CDR3. Trimming took 9 bases from V and 5 from J; bases not matched to a gene: 19. DNA of the CDR3: TGCGCCAACACCGGGGCTAGCGGATCGAGGAGTACCGGGGAGCTGTTTTTT. It translates to CANTGASGSRSTGELFF.

A remark on this clonotype: The CDR3 ends on some other residue instead of the conserved phenylalanine or tryptophan, so this is likely a read error. The rearrangement joins TRBV6-1 to TRBJ2-3; D unresolved. V lost 4 bases and J lost 5, with 1 base in between. The CDR3 is 10 residues long. In germline, CDR1 is MNHNS, CDR2 SASEGT. The CDR3 reads CASSVDTQYL. The CDR3 DNA sequence: TGTGCCAGCAGTGTAGATACGCAGTATTTA.

This clonotype has more than one count but fewer than ten. V usage is TRBV14 and J usage is TRBJ2-1, with D perhaps TRBD1 (6 bases). V was cut by 2 bases and J by 4 bases, with 15 bases left in between. The CDR3 runs to 16 residues. CDR1 and CDR2 from the germline V gene are SGHDN and FVKESK. The CDR3 DNA reads as TGTGCCAGCAGCCAACGTGGGCAGGGGCCTTACAATGAGCAGTTCTTC. Protein sequence: CASSQRGQGPYNEQFF.

The chain carries TRBV20-1 and TRBJ2-3; perhaps D is TRBD1 or TRBD2 (6 bases each). The CDR3 sequence is 14 residues long. The V gene's germline CDR1 is DFQATT and CDR2 SNEGSKA (reference sequence). V lost 3 bases and J 4 bases, leaving 14 bases between the germline ends. In nucleotides, the CDR3 is TGCAGTGCTAGTAAGGGGGGTTACGCAGATACGCAGTATTTT. Translating it yields CSASKGGYADTQYF.

In nucleotides, the CDR3 is TGCGCCAGCAGCCAAGATACAGCGGCCGGGAATGAGCAGTTCTTC. Amino acids: CASSQDTAAGNEQFF. This sequence joins TRBV4-3 and TRBJ2-1; D is possibly TRBD2 (5 bases). Germline V gene lookup returns CDR1 LGHNA and CDR2 YSLEER. The V gene lost 0 bases and the J gene lost 7 bases, with 13 bases spanning the gap. The CDR3 spans 15 residues.

The chain carries TRBV20-1 and TRBJ2-7; D assignment may be TRBD1 or TRBD2 (7 bases each). CDR1 DFQATT and CDR2 SNEGSKA come from the germline V gene (reference sequence). The CDR3 totals 14 residues. Trimming took 0 bases from V and 9 from J, leaving 18 bases between them. The CDR3 reads CSARDQGGAHGQYF. The DNA of the CDR3 is TGCAGTGCTAGAGATCAGGGGGGGGCCCATGGGCAGTACTTC.

This clonotype was counted between two and nine times. The rearrangement uses TRBV7-4 and TRBJ1-3, with D uncertain. There are 16 residues in the CDR3. Germline V gene data show CDR1 as SGHVT and CDR2 as SQSDAQ. Trimming left V 1 base short and J 5 bases short, with 15 bases between. CDR3 coding DNA: TGTGCCAGCAGCTTAGAGCGCAGTCGTGATAGAAACACCATATATTTT. This codes for CASSLERSRDRNTIYF.

This clonotype was detected many times. J is TRBJ2-7 and V is TRBV7-9; 8 nucleotides match TRBD2. This CDR3 contains 15 residues. Per the germline V gene, CDR1 is SEHNR and CDR2 is FQNEAQ (reference sequence). V shed 0 bases, J shed 5 bases, and the junction held 6 bases outside the gene matches. CDR3 protein: CASSLAPSGRHEQYF. The CDR3, as DNA: TGTGCCAGCAGCTTAGCCCCCAGCGGGAGACACGAGCAGTACTTC.

This chain joins TRBV6-1 and TRBJ2-3; D may be TRBD2 (6 bases). The CDR3 extends over 14 amino acids. The V gene's germline CDR1 is MNHNS and CDR2 SASEGT. Trimming removed 7 bases at V and 4 bases at J, with 15 bases between. CDR3 DNA sequence: TGTGCCAGCAAACCGGGACTTTACCCAGATACGCAGTATTTT. It encodes CASKPGLYPDTQYF.

This clonotype has just one count. A much larger clone differs by one base, so this may be a read error. The genes are TRBV29-1 and TRBJ1-2; D call uncertain. CDR1 and CDR2 (germline): SQVTM, ANQGSEA. CDR3 length: 10 amino acids. The CDR3, as DNA: TGCAGCGTTGAACGTTATGGCTGCACCTTC. Translated, it gives CSVERYGCTF.

As regards this clonotype: A much more abundant neighbour one base away suggests this may be a read error. The chain carries TRBV20-1 and TRBJ2-5; perhaps TRBD1 as D (5 bases). The germline gives CDR1 DFQATT, CDR2 SNEGSKA (reference sequence). The CDR3 spans 12 residues. CDR3 protein: CSVGQGIEIQYF. DNA for the CDR3: TGCAGTGTCGGGCAGGGTATCGAGATCCAGTACTTC.

In its sample, this clonotype was seen many times. This chain uses TRBV12-3 or TRBV12-4 with TRBJ2-3; D is uncertain. This CDR3 region has 12 residues. V dropped 4 bases and J dropped 5 bases, with 7 bases sitting between them. The CDR3, as DNA: TGTGCCAGCAGTTCCCACATAGATACGCAGTATTTT. Protein sequence: CASSSHIDTQYF.

The chain has TRBV19 and TRBJ2-1; D gene unclear. From germline, CDR1 is LNHDA and CDR2 SQIVND (reference sequence). The ends were cut back, 8 bases at V and 8 bases at J, with 10 bases in the middle. The CDR3 contains 11 residues. Here the CDR3 reads CASSGDHEQFF. The CDR3 bases are TGTGCCAGTTCAGGTGACCATGAGCAGTTCTTC.